This note documents a single TCR beta chain sequence. Its antigen is undetermined. These data come from a study of early T cells in non-severe SARS-CoV-2 infection. About the research overall: Unsorted whole-blood RNA was sequenced in bulk, leaving chains unpaired.

This CDR3 comprises 14 residues. V lost 5 bases, J lost 2 bases, and 12 bases lay in between. Germline assignment: CDR1 SGDLS and CDR2 YYNGEE. Researchers attached unique molecular identifiers to individual cDNA molecules. TCRdb redid the calling of the 5' RACE reads with MiXCR, one entry per CDR3 protein. The repertoire holds tens of thousands of distinct CDR3 sequences, with around 18% as singletons. General study findings and limits: Matching against VDJdb likely underestimated virus-specific expansions, favoring anti-spike CD8.

The receptor was derived from an adult who was a healthcare worker with PCR-confirmed SARS-CoV-2 infection or an uninfected control (not recorded which). Specimen: whole blood, collected at baseline. The V and J genes are TRBV9 and TRBJ2-3; D call uncertain. The CDR3: CASSPPGITDTQYF. CDR3 nucleotide sequence: TGTGCCAGCAGTCCGCCCGGTATCACAGATACGCAGTATTTT.